The sample holds many counts of the clone carrying this T cell receptor (beta chain). The CDR3 contains 14 residues. J gave up 2 bases and V 8 bases, and 8 bases lay outside the gene matches. CDR1 is DFQATT, CDR2 SNEGSKA, per germline (reference sequence). The data derive from a study of T-cell reconstitution after alpha-beta-depleted transplantation in children. The TCRbeta library incorporated unique molecular identifiers. MiXCR, run by TCRdb on the PCR reads, gives a single entry per CDR3 protein. Altogether around 71,000 distinct CDR3 sequences are present, about 7.3% being singletons, with the ten largest covering over 2.5%.

The sample consisted of PBMCs from the stem cell graft donor, taken from the stem cell graft. J is TRBJ1-2 and V is TRBV20-1; 10 positions agree with TRBD1. The clonotype was recovered from a human donor who donated a stem cell graft to a child with acute lymphoblastic leukemia. The chain's CDR3 is CSTQGTGVNYGYTF. The CDR3 DNA reads TGCAGTACCCAGGGGACAGGGGTAAACTATGGCTACACCTTC.